The rows below give T cell receptor beta chains drawn from one sample of a study of blood T cell repertoires in COVID-19. Assay used: immunoSEQ multiplex PCR; TCRdb lists only in-frame clones, some missing. The sample shows just over 300,000 clones, 85% to 90% of them seen only once. Sequencing was done on a sample of PBMCs or T cells enriched from blood (not recorded which). Receptor source: a man aged 25 to 45 who had recovered from COVID-19. The CDR3 runs from the conserved cysteine through the conserved F or W. D genes are given only for firm matches. The size of a clone is reported for some rows only, either as once, few or many, or as a class for expanded clones.

TRBD2	TRBV3-1/TRBV3-2	NA	TRBJ2-2	CASSQEWGGAGELFF	TGTGCCAGCAGCCAAGAGTGGGGGGGTGCCGGGGAGCTGTTTTTT
TRBD1	TRBV4-2	once	TRBJ1-6	CASSQGDRNSPLHF	TGTGCCAGCAGCCAAGGGGACAGGAATTCACCCCTCCACTTT
NA	TRBV7-9	few	TRBJ2-5	CASRYITLSGGGEETQYF	TGTGCCAGCAGATATATCACCTTAAGTGGAGGGGGGGAAGAGACCCAGTACTTC
TRBD2	TRBV7-8	NA	TRBJ2-7	CASSLNPLTSGVYEQYF	TGTGCCAGCAGCCTAAATCCCTTGACTAGCGGGGTCTACGAGCAGTACTTC
NA	TRBV19	NA	TRBJ1-1	CASSISVNTEAFF	TGTGCCAGTAGTATATCGGTGAACACTGAAGCTTTCTTT
TRBD2	TRBV7-2	once	TRBJ2-5	CASSKGLAYETQYF	TGTGCCAGCAGCAAGGGACTAGCTTACGAGACCCAGTACTTC
NA	TRBV6-5	NA	TRBJ1-1	CASSPLWNTEAFF	TGTGCCAGCAGCCCCCTGTGGAACACTGAAGCTTTCTTT
NA	TRBV30	NA	TRBJ2-5	CASSSPEVTQYF	TGTGCCTCGAGTAGCCCGGAGGTGACCCAGTACTTC
NA	TRBV19	NA	TRBJ2-3	CASSIGSVSRDTQYF	TGTGCCAGTAGTATAGGCTCGGTCTCACGGGATACGCAGTATTTT
NA	TRBV7-9	NA	TRBJ2-1	CASSSRGANEQFF	TGTGCCAGCAGCTCCCGTGGGGCTAATGAGCAGTTCTTC
TRBD2	TRBV4-1	NA	TRBJ2-7	CASSHLSGGAPGDEQYF	TGCGCCAGCAGCCATCTTAGCGGGGGGGCCCCCGGGGACGAGCAGTACTTC
NA	TRBV5-6	NA	TRBJ1-3	CASSLVEDSRSGNTIYF	TGTGCCAGCAGCTTGGTGGAGGACTCCCGCTCTGGAAACACCATATATTTT
TRBD1	TRBV19	NA	TRBJ1-5	CASIGKDRVDQPQHF	TGTGCCAGTATCGGTAAGGACAGGGTGGATCAGCCCCAGCATTTT
TRBD2	TRBV11-3	NA	TRBJ2-7	CASSLPLAGAEEQYF	TGTGCCAGCAGCTTACCTCTAGCGGGAGCGGAAGAGCAGTACTTC
TRBD1	TRBV4-2	NA	TRBJ1-1	CASSQDNGQDTEAFF	TGTGCCAGCAGCCAAGATAACGGACAGGACACTGAAGCTTTCTTT
TRBD2	TRBV3-1/TRBV3-2	NA	TRBJ2-1	CASSPRGLYNEQFF	TGTGCCAGCAGCCCAAGGGGACTATACAATGAGCAGTTCTTC
NA	TRBV6-1	NA	TRBJ1-2	CASSDPTRGFGGYTF	TGTGCCAGCAGTGACCCGACCCGGGGGTTCGGTGGCTACACCTTC
NA	TRBV15	NA	TRBJ2-7	CATSRVQNYEQYF	TGTGCCACCAGCAGAGTACAGAACTACGAGCAGTACTTC